This paragraph covers one T cell receptor (beta chain) sequence. The data were taken from a study of control samples from healthy donors and cancer patients. Trimming took 3 bases from V and 4 from J, leaving 7 bases between them. The CDR3 contains 13 residues. CDR1 is SGHNT, CDR2 YENEEA, per germline. Libraries were prepared by immunoSEQ multiplex PCR; TCRdb keeps only in-frame clonotypes and omits some of them. The sample consists of approximately 120,000 clones, about nine tenths of them appearing once. The sequenced sample was blood. V usage is TRBV11-3 and J usage is TRBJ1-5; no clear D. The source of this sequence is a man aged 40-49 years in good health. The CDR3 sequence: CASSFGANQPQHF. CDR3 nucleotide sequence: TGTGCCAGCAGCTTTGGTGCAAATCAGCCCCAGCATTTT.